The 10 T cell receptor beta chains reported below all come from one sample, sequenced in a study of blood T cell repertoires in COVID-19. The assay was immunoSEQ multiplex PCR, and TCRdb's table has in-frame clones only and misses some. The data show approximately 250,000 clones, 70% to 90% seen once. Sequenced material: PBMCs or T cells enriched from blood (not recorded which). The source is a woman aged 50 to 65 with acute COVID-19.

The rearrangement links TRBV6-5 to TRBJ1-5; 8 nucleotides agree with TRBD1. There are 14 residues in the CDR3. Trimming removed 6 bases from V and 3 bases from J; junction bases left unmatched: 4. CDR1 and CDR2 (germline): MNHEY, SVGAGI. This CDR3 is CASSRQGLNQPQHF. CDR3 sequence (DNA): TGTGCCAGCAGCCGACAGGGGCTCAATCAGCCCCAGCATTTT.

The chain is built from TRBV10-1 and TRBJ1-2; weak D call: TRBD1 (5 bases). The ends were cut back, 7 bases at V and 0 bases at J, with 15 bases in the middle. The V gene's germline CDR1 is WNHNN and CDR2 SYGVQD (reference sequence). This CDR3 spans 15 amino acids. CDR3 sequence (DNA): TGCGCCAGCACCAATGGGGGGTTTCCTAACTATGGCTACACCTTC. Amino acids: CASTNGGFPNYGYTF.

CDR3 residues: CATRTGGGLAFF. CDR3 coding DNA: TGTGCCACGAGGACAGGGGGCGGATTAGCTTTCTTT. The chain carries TRBV12-3 or TRBV12-4 and TRBJ1-1; 11 bases are shared with TRBD1. V shed 10 bases and J 10 bases; nucleotides not matched to a gene: 8. The CDR3 extends over 12 amino acids.

V is TRBV7-8 and J is TRBJ1-1; no clear D. Germline CDR1 reads SGHVS; CDR2 reads FQNEAQ. This CDR3 is built from 14 residues. V lost 7 bases and J 4 bases, leaving 16 bases between the germline ends. The CDR3 nucleotides read TGTGCCAGCACCCCAAGGAGGCAGATCACTGAAGCTTTCTTT. Amino acid sequence: CASTPRRQITEAFF.

The CDR3 region has the DNA TGTGCCAGCAGCCAAGGAGCGGAACAGTTCTTC. It specifies CASSQGAEQFF. The chain couples TRBV3-1 (or the pseudogene TRBV3-2) to TRBJ2-1; a possible D gene is TRBD2 (5 bases). Germline V gene sequence: CDR1 LGHDT, CDR2 YNNKEL (reference sequence). The CDR3 loop spans 11 amino acids. Trimming took 1 base from V and 13 from J, leaving 8 bases between them.

The chain couples TRBV19 to TRBJ1-1; D unresolved. V was cut by 7 bases and J by 0 bases, with 12 bases left in between. The germline V gene has CDR1 LNHDA and CDR2 SQIVND (reference sequence). CDR3 length: 14 amino acids. CDR3 sequence reads: CASTYGLLNTEAFF. In DNA, the CDR3 is TGTGCCAGTACGTACGGACTTCTGAACACTGAAGCTTTCTTT.

This clone was observed at least ten times. Here the CDR3 reads CASVGRVQGYGYTF. CDR3 coding DNA: TGCGCCAGCGTGGGAAGGGTCCAGGGGTATGGCTACACCTTC. This chain connects TRBV10-2 to TRBJ1-2, with D tentatively TRBD1 (6 bases). This CDR3 region has 14 residues. Germline CDR1 reads WSHSY; CDR2 reads SAAADI. The V gene lost 8 bases and the J gene lost 5 bases, with 18 bases spanning the gap.

This chain links TRBV4-3 with TRBJ1-4, with D unresolved. The CDR3 loop spans 17 amino acids. Trimming removed 0 bases at V and 5 bases at J, with 16 bases between. Per the germline V gene, CDR1 is LGHNA and CDR2 is YSLEER. CDR3 nucleotide sequence: TGCGCCAGCAGCCAAGATGGTGGTTCCAACGGGAATGAAAAACTGTTTTTT. Protein product: CASSQDGGSNGNEKLFF.

The rearrangement links TRBV5-4 to TRBJ1-1; no definite D call. The CDR3 extends over 13 amino acids. Trimming pared 0 bases from V and 10 bases from J, leaving 13 bases between. Germline V gene sequence: CDR1 SGHNT, CDR2 YYREEE (reference sequence). CDR3 sequence reads: CASSLAGPEGAFF. The CDR3 DNA sequence: TGTGCCAGCAGCTTGGCGGGTCCAGAAGGAGCTTTCTTT.

This chain uses TRBV9 with TRBJ1-2; maybe TRBD1 (6 bases). The CDR3 has 15 residues. Deletions cut 1 base from V and 0 bases from J, with 10 bases between. Germline assignment: CDR1 SGDLS and CDR2 YYNGEE. DNA for the CDR3: TGTGCCAGCAGCGTATTACAGGGACCTAACTATGGCTACACCTTC. This codes for CASSVLQGPNYGYTF. The variable domain in full, completed from reference TRBV9 and TRBJ1-2, reads DSGVTQTPKHLITATGQRVTLRCSPRSGDLSVYWYQQSLDQGLQFLIQYYNGEERAKGNILERFSAQQFPDLHSELNLSSLELGDSALYFCASSVLQGPNYGYTFGSGTRLTVV.